One sample yielded the 23 T cell receptor beta chains listed below, sequenced in a study of circulating CD8 cells and anti-PD-1 response in melanoma (dated by TCRdb to the early 2020s). The sequencing machine was a NextSeq 500. TCR libraries were prepared from around 15 ng of total RNA with the QIAseq Immune Repertoire RNA Library Kit, Human TCR Panel. TCRdb reanalyzed the raw reads on its own, using fastp at Q25 for trimming and MiXCR for clone calling, and kept in-frame beta chains. Every entry covers one CDR3 protein and lists the most common genes and DNA from its rows. Here the sample has approximately 1,500 distinct CDR3 sequences; approximately 8.8% occur a single time. 5.4% of the sample comes from the top ten. Four subsets defined by PD-1 and/or TIGIT were sorted from live CD3+CD8+TCRalphabeta+ cells on a BD FACSAria II cell sorter. Source: CD8+ T cells from PBMCs, taken at baseline or after one month of anti-PD-1 therapy (not recorded which). These receptor sequences come from a human donor with melanoma.

This clonotype is judged medium-sized. The rearrangement links TRBV12-3 or TRBV12-4 to TRBJ1-1, with no clear D. Between the trimmed V and J ends, which lost 1 base and 1 base, there was a span of 10 bases. The CDR3 loop spans 15 amino acids. CDR3 in amino acids: CASSLVVGPNTEAFF. For the CDR3, the DNA is TGTGCCAGCAGTTTAGTGGTAGGGCCGAACACTGAAGCTTTCTTT.

In its sample, this clonotype is medium-sized (0.01 to 0.1%). This chain joins TRBV5-4 and TRBJ2-1, with D unresolved. The CDR3 length is 12 residues. Germline V gene lookup returns CDR1 SGHNT and CDR2 YYREEE (reference sequence). The V and J ends lost 2 bases and 6 bases respectively, with 6 bases between them. The CDR3 sequence: CASSFGVNEQFF. CDR3 sequence (DNA): TGTGCCAGCAGCTTCGGCGTCAATGAGCAGTTCTTC. The variable domain in full, completed from reference TRBV5-4 and TRBJ2-1, reads ETGVTQSPTHLIKTRGQQVTLRCSSQSGHNTVSWYQQALGQGPQFIFQYYREEENGRGNFPPRFSGLQFPNYSSELNVNALELDDSALYLCASSFGVNEQFFGPGTRLTVL.

The V call is TRBV20-1, the J call TRBJ1-1, with 9 bases lining up with TRBD1. The germline CDR1 and CDR2 sequences are DFQATT and SNEGSKA (reference sequence). The CDR3 loop spans 13 amino acids. Germline trimming cut 2 bases from V and 11 bases from J; bases unmatched to any gene: 9. This chain's CDR3 is CSARYRTGDDAFF. As DNA, the CDR3 is TGCAGTGCTAGATATCGGACAGGGGATGATGCTTTCTTT.

This clonotype is deemed large. The chain couples TRBV7-2 to TRBJ2-7, with D unresolved. The CDR3 has 13 amino acids. Trimming cost V 3 bases and J 1 base, with 7 bases left between them. The germline V gene encodes CDR1 SGHTA and CDR2 FQGNSA. The CDR3 sequence: CASSFAGSYEQYF. For the CDR3, the DNA is TGTGCCAGCAGCTTTGCCGGATCCTACGAGCAGTACTTC.

As for this clonotype: This sequence may be a read error, since a much larger clone differs from it by one base. The V gene is TRBV27, the J gene TRBJ2-2; TRBD1 is a possible D gene (5 bases). The germline CDR1 and CDR2 sequences are MNHEY and SMNVEV (reference sequence). The length of the CDR3 is 12 residues. Trimming took off 5 bases at V and 6 bases at J, with 7 bases between the two ends. The CDR3 DNA reads as TGTGCCAGCAGTAAGACAGCCGGGGAGCTGTTTTTT. This codes for CASSKTAGELFF.

This clonotype counts as large. The genes are TRBV24-1 and TRBJ2-1; no firm D call. CDR1 KGHDR and CDR2 SFDVKD come from the germline V gene. The CDR3 covers 14 residues. The V end lost 3 bases, the J end lost 0 bases, and 5 bases lay between the germline ends. In nucleotides, the CDR3 is TGTGCCACCAGTGATACAAGCTCCTACAATGAGCAGTTCTTC. Encoded protein: CATSDTSSYNEQFF.

V and J are TRBV19 and TRBJ2-3, with 8 bases identical to TRBD2. J gave up 3 bases and V 5 bases, and 13 bases lay outside the gene matches. The CDR3 runs 17 residues. Germline CDR1 reads LNHDA; CDR2 reads SQIVND (reference sequence). For the CDR3, the DNA is TGTGCCAGTAGTCTTCCTTTCGGCGGGGGGAAGACAGATACGCAGTATTTT. Protein: CASSLPFGGGKTDTQYF.

This clonotype is deemed large. The J gene is TRBJ1-1, the V gene TRBV5-5; D gene ambiguous. In germline, CDR1 is SGHKS, CDR2 YYEKEE (reference sequence). The CDR3 length is 13 residues. V was clipped by 0 bases and J by 10 bases, with 13 bases between them. For the CDR3, the DNA is TGTGCCAGCAGCTTGGGGACCCCGAGGGCAGCTTTCTTT. Translation gives CASSLGTPRAAFF.

This clonotype is deemed medium-sized (0.01 to 0.1%). The V and J genes are TRBV5-6 and TRBJ2-2; D gene uncertain. The CDR3 contains 11 residues. Germline loops: CDR1 SGHDT, CDR2 YYEEEE. The ends were cut back, 5 bases at V and 5 bases at J, with 4 bases in the middle. The CDR3 bases are TGTGCCAGCAGTAAGACCGGGGAGCTGTTTTTT. It encodes CASSKTGELFF. Based on the CDR3 plus reference TRBV5-6 and TRBJ2-2, the full variable domain is DAGVTQSPTHLIKTRGQQVTLRCSPKSGHDTVSWYQQALGQGPQFIFQYYEEEERQRGNFPDRFSGHQFPNYSSELNVNALLLGDSALYLCASSKTGELFFGEGSRLTVL.

By frequency in the sample, this clonotype is medium-sized. The chain uses TRBV18 and TRBJ2-7; 9 bases are shared with TRBD1. J gave up 7 bases and V 5 bases, and 12 bases lay outside the gene matches. CDR1 and CDR2 from the germline V gene are KGHSH and LQKENI. CDR3 length: 15 residues. In DNA, the CDR3 is TGTGCCAGCTCATTGAGACAGGGGGAAAGAGAGGAGCAGTACTTC. Translation: CASSLRQGEREEQYF.

This clonotype was seen only a few times. One junction end does not reproduce the germline sequence, and a read error may be involved. The J gene is TRBJ2-2, the V gene TRBV11-2; 8 bases line up with TRBD2. The CDR3 spans 12 residues. Looked up from germline, CDR1 is SGHAT and CDR2 is FQNNGV. CDR3 sequence reads: CSLAGNTGELFF. The CDR3 nucleotides are TGCAGTCTAGCGGGTAACACCGGGGAGCTGTTTTTT.

V is TRBV12-3 or TRBV12-4 and J is TRBJ2-3; D unresolved. The CDR3 consists of 13 residues. Between the trimmed V and J ends, which lost 1 base and 3 bases, there was a span of 5 bases. The CDR3 sequence is CASSLGVTDTQYF. The DNA of the CDR3 is TGTGCCAGCAGTTTAGGGGTTACAGATACGCAGTATTTT.

By frequency in the sample, this clonotype is medium-sized. This sequence joins TRBV11-2 and TRBJ2-7; 8 bases agree with TRBD2. The CDR3 is 13 residues long. Unmatched junction bases numbered 6, after V lost 11 bases and J lost 0 bases. The germline V gene encodes CDR1 SGHAT and CDR2 FQNNGV. DNA for the CDR3: TGTGCCTCCAGGACTAGCCGCTCCTACGAGCAGTACTTC. Translation gives CASRTSRSYEQYF.

By its share, this clonotype is medium-sized. The rearrangement joins TRBV10-3 to TRBJ2-5; D uncertain. V was clipped by 8 bases and J by 2 bases, with 12 bases between them. The germline V gene encodes CDR1 ENHRY and CDR2 SYGVKD. This CDR3 is built from 13 residues. CDR3 protein: CAIAPLAQETQYF. The CDR3 bases are TGTGCCATCGCCCCGTTGGCACAAGAGACCCAGTACTTC.

CDR3 in DNA: TGCGCCAGCAGCCAAGAGGACAGGGGACCTTATGGCTACACCTTC. It translates to CASSQEDRGPYGYTF. This sequence joins TRBV4-1 and TRBJ1-2, with 9 bases lining up with TRBD1. Germline lookup yields CDR1 MGHRA and CDR2 YSYEKL. The junction had 4 bases not matched to a gene; V was cut back by 0 bases and J by 5 bases. This CDR3 contains 15 residues.

This clonotype has only a few counts. One base away lies a much larger clone, so this may be a sequencing read error. This sequence joins TRBV2 and TRBJ2-3, with no clear D. V was trimmed by 4 bases and J by 1 base, leaving 12 bases between them. CDR3 length: 15 amino acids. Germline CDR1 SNHLY, CDR2 FYNNEI. CDR3 DNA sequence: TGTGCCAGCAGTGGACCCCGCCTGGGCACAGATACGCAGTATTTT. It codes for CASSGPRLGTDTQYF.

Within the sample, this clonotype is large. The chain is built from TRBV9 and TRBJ2-3; 9 nucleotides line up with TRBD1. Germline V gene lookup returns CDR1 SGDLS and CDR2 YYNGEE. The CDR3 has 16 residues. With V trimmed by 4 bases and J by 3 bases, 9 bases remained unmatched. The CDR3 sequence is CASSLSGTGITDTQYF. As DNA, the CDR3 is TGTGCCAGCAGCTTGTCCGGGACAGGGATTACAGATACGCAGTATTTT.

In its sample, this clonotype is large (0.1 to 1%). V is TRBV19 and J is TRBJ1-1; D ambiguous. Germline values: CDR1 LNHDA, CDR2 SQIVND (reference sequence). The V gene lost 5 bases and the J gene lost 1 base, with 8 bases spanning the gap. The CDR3 length is 13 residues. CDR3 in amino acids: CASSLDGNTEAFF. The DNA of the CDR3 is TGTGCCAGTAGTTTGGACGGGAACACTGAAGCTTTCTTT.

Note on this clonotype: This may be a read error, as it is one base from a much larger clone. This is likely a read error, given that the CDR3 carries no conserved phenylalanine or tryptophan at its end. The chain couples TRBV28 to TRBJ2-1; a possible D gene is TRBD2 (5 bases). V lost 6 bases and J lost 7, with 7 bases in between. This CDR3 comprises 11 residues. Per germline, CDR1 MDHEN and CDR2 SYDVKM. Written as DNA, the CDR3 is TGTGCCAGCAGGACTACAAATGAGCAGTTCTCC. It specifies CASRTTNEQFS.

With regard to this clonotype: With a far larger clone one base away, a read error is the likely cause. The rearrangement uses TRBV5-6 and TRBJ2-1, with D unclear. The V gene's germline CDR1 is SGHDT and CDR2 YYEEEE. Deletions cut 7 bases from V and 7 bases from J, with 12 bases between. This CDR3 contains 12 residues. CDR3 amino acids: CASGYVTNEQFF. The CDR3 coding sequence is TGTGCCAGCGGTTACGTAACGAATGAGCAGTTCTTC.

By sample share, this clonotype is medium-sized (0.01 to 0.1%). V usage is TRBV19 and J usage is TRBJ2-7; D tentatively reads TRBD1 or TRBD2 (5 bases each). The germline gives CDR1 LNHDA, CDR2 SQIVND (reference sequence). V was cut by 5 bases and J by 4 bases, with 15 bases left in between. The CDR3 is 14 amino acids. CDR3 sequence (DNA): TGTGCCAGTAGTCCCGGGACGTACCTATACGAGCAGTACTTC. Residues: CASSPGTYLYEQYF.

In its sample, this clonotype was seen a few times. The gene calls are TRBV27 and TRBJ2-7; D is uncertain. V was pared by 7 bases and J by 4 bases, with 8 bases between. Looked up from germline, CDR1 is MNHEY and CDR2 is SMNVEV (reference sequence). The CDR3 covers 11 residues. CDR3 sequence: CASMGSYEQYF. CDR3 nucleotide sequence: TGTGCCAGCATGGGATCTTACGAGCAGTACTTC.

By sample share, this clonotype is large. The chain is built from TRBV9 and TRBJ2-1; 12 bases align to TRBD2. Germline lookup yields CDR1 SGDLS and CDR2 YYNGEE. V dropped 4 bases and J dropped 4; count of bases not matched to a gene: 6. The CDR3 runs to 16 residues. This CDR3 is CASSQTGLAGYNEQFF. The DNA of the CDR3 is TGTGCCAGCAGCCAAACCGGACTAGCGGGGTACAATGAGCAGTTCTTC.